This T cell receptor beta chain was sequenced for a study of blood T cell repertoires in COVID-19. Study in general: Spain, Italy and the United States supplied samples that represented acute and convalescent COVID-19. PBMCs, B-cell-depleted T cells, or T cells were the source of the cDNA or gDNA that made up the material.

Per the authors' pipeline: Quantification of nucleated cells was approximated via reference gene primer amplification. Clones were read by immunoSEQ multiplex PCR, and TCRdb kept only the in-frame ones, dropping some. V and J calls and clone size follow that table, whereas D and trimming were derived from the DNA. Of tens of thousands of clones in the sample, 70% to 85% were seen once. Germline CDR1 reads ENHRY; CDR2 reads SYGVKD. The CDR3 covers 15 residues. The junction had 7 bases not matched to a gene; V was cut back by 3 bases and J by 3 bases. This chain uses TRBV10-3 with TRBJ1-2; TRBD1 matches 7 bases. This receptor was taken from a man aged 45-60 years with acute or convalescent COVID-19. The sample consisted of peripheral blood. The CDR3: CAISEIPTGDYGYTF. The CDR3 nucleotides read TGTGCCATCAGTGAAATCCCCACAGGGGACTATGGCTACACCTTC.